This T cell receptor beta chain was profiled in a study of early T cells in non-severe SARS-CoV-2 infection. Background on the study: The input, bulk RNA from unsorted whole blood, was sequenced, and chains were unpaired.

Each single cDNA molecule received a unique molecular identifier. One entry per CDR3 protein results from TCRdb running MiXCR on the 5' RACE reads. The sample lists 61,000 or so distinct CDR3 sequences; about 11% were seen once. This CDR3 has 12 residues. Between the trimmed V and J ends, which lost 2 bases and 1 base, there was a span of 0 bases. Germline values: CDR1 LGHDT, CDR2 YNNKEL (reference sequence). Study outcomes and limitations: Sequences matched to VDJdb favored anti-spike CD8 responses, while private and CD4 specificities were missed.

This clonotype was detected ten times or more. The target antigen is unknown. The chain employs TRBV3-1 and TRBJ1-3, with D unclear. Sequencing used whole blood, obtained at baseline. This TCR was sampled from an adult who was a healthcare worker with PCR-confirmed SARS-CoV-2 infection or an uninfected control (not recorded which). The donor label of this sample is uncertain. CDR3 coding DNA: TGTGCCAGCAGCCAATCTGGAAACACCATATATTTT. Its translation is CASSQSGNTIYF.